This T cell receptor beta chain stems from a study of cytomegalovirus exposure and HLA in healthy donors. Study-wide points: The study had only CMV serostatus as immune exposure information.

This CDR3 comprises 14 residues. V lost 4 bases and J lost 2; bases outside the gene matches: 4. CDR1 and CDR2 from the germline V gene are SGHRS and YFSETQ. As for this clone: Antigen: not known.

PCR used 60 Vbeta primers and 13 Jbeta primers. The method was immunoSEQ multiplex PCR; TCRdb's version includes in-frame clones alone and lacks a portion of them. The data show fewer than 85,000 clones, about 75% seen once. This chain joins TRBV5-1 and TRBJ2-3; 7 bases fit TRBD1. The sequenced material came from PBMCs. The source of this sequence is a man between 60 and 75 years old in good health and CMV-seropositive. Written as DNA, the CDR3 is TGCGCCAGCAGCAATGGACAGGTCACAGATACGCAGTATTTT. This encodes CASSNGQVTDTQYF. Variable domain in full (rest from reference TRBV5-1 and TRBJ2-3): KAGVTQTPRYLIKTRGQQVTLSCSPISGHRSVSWYQQTPGQGLQFLFEYFSETQRNKGNFPGRFSGRQFSNSRSEMNVSTLELGDSALYLCASSNGQVTDTQYFGPGTRLTVL.